A selection of T cell receptor beta chains follows, all from one sample in a study of T cells expressing NK-cell markers. From the 5' RACE reads, TCRdb lists one entry per CDR3 protein and no DNA. The table lists roughly 380,000 distinct CDR3 sequences, with around 5.3% in the top ten. What was sequenced was blood T cells: a sorted CD56 or NKG2C T cell subset, CD4+ or CD8+ T cells, or bulk PBMC T cells (not recorded which). These receptors came from a man between 18 and 69 years old in good health. Each CDR3 is given with its conserved first and last residue.

j_call v_call cdr3_aa
TRBJ2-5 TRBV20-1 CSARRQNTETQYF
TRBJ2-5 TRBV11-2 CASSQTSGMTQYF
TRBJ2-5 TRBV19 CASSIVAAYQETQYF
TRBJ1-2 TRBV29-1 CSVSESPRQGFGYTF
TRBJ2-1 TRBV2 CASSAQRGGPHEQFF
TRBJ2-1 TRBV7-3 CASSLQGGNEQFF
TRBJ2-7 TRBV5-1 CASSLRSQHYEQYF
TRBJ2-3 TRBV20-1 CSARDHETGGRYTQYF
TRBJ2-3 TRBV7-8 CASSRGRLAGVLDTQYF
TRBJ2-1 TRBV4-1 CASSLRLAGGRGAYNEQFF
TRBJ2-1 TRBV5-1 CASSRITVNNEQFF
TRBJ2-1 TRBV14 CASSVGGLPYNEQFF
TRBJ2-3 TRBV5-1 CASSLAWLAGGVDTQYF
TRBJ2-5 TRBV12-3/TRBV12-4 CASSRLAGLIGTQYF
TRBJ1-1 TRBV6-2/TRBV6-3 CASQLIRRGPEAFF
TRBJ1-5 TRBV5-5 CASSLGAGYSNQPQHF
TRBJ2-5 TRBV5-1 CASSPRGSGLETQYF
TRBJ1-5 TRBV19 CASMNWGAGQPQHF
TRBJ2-2 TRBV7-9 CASSMDRVNTGELFF
TRBJ2-3 TRBV6-1 CASSGQYYSDTQYF
TRBJ1-5 TRBV20-1 CSASPAVGHSNQPQHF
TRBJ2-3 TRBV7-2 CASSPSYTTDTQYF
TRBJ2-1 TRBV9 CASSSGQVRGEQFF
TRBJ2-3 TRBV29-1 CSGRGGGTDTQYF
TRBJ2-1 TRBV30 CAWRRGTNEQFF
TRBJ2-4 TRBV6-1 CASSDGPDQNIQYF
TRBJ2-7 TRBV4-1 CASSRFLGDGGYEQYF
TRBJ1-3 TRBV6-5 CASSYSVGNTIYF
TRBJ1-5 TRBV20-1 CSARGYRVGNQPQHF
TRBJ1-2 TRBV12-3/TRBV12-4 CASSLGGTGTYGYTF
TRBJ2-1 TRBV19 CALRDSSYNEQFF
TRBJ1-1 TRBV27 CASSLNRAGSEAFF
TRBJ1-3 TRBV12-3/TRBV12-4 CASVFSGNTIYF
TRBJ1-2 TRBV10-3 CAISDDRAYYGYTF
TRBJ1-1 TRBV25-1 CASSDPQGWGTEAFF
TRBJ2-3 TRBV12-3/TRBV12-4 CASSLGLAGGDTQYF
TRBJ2-2 TRBV12-3/TRBV12-4 CASRSIPGSAGELFF
TRBJ2-1 TRBV28 CAIEAGGSYNEQFF
TRBJ1-1 TRBV5-1 CASRSSLSRGNEAFF
TRBJ1-1 TRBV20-1 CSARDTQGARNTEAFF
TRBJ2-5 TRBV5-1 CASSPGAPTQETQYF
TRBJ1-4 TRBV30 CAWSWGLNEKLFF
TRBJ2-3 TRBV4-1 CASSQKGGSTDTQYF
TRBJ2-7 TRBV27 CASSLLGVGTSSYEQYF
TRBJ2-1 TRBV5-1 CASAERSSYNEQFF
TRBJ2-7 TRBV11-3 CASSLDTDSYEQYF
TRBJ2-1 TRBV11-2 CASSLGAPIGGASAEQFF
TRBJ1-1 TRBV7-6 CASSFSRFTEAFF
TRBJ1-5 TRBV5-1 CASSASPGNQPQHF
TRBJ2-1 TRBV6-1 CASRLNGGAGLNEQFF
TRBJ2-5 TRBV30 CAESRTPARETQYF
TRBJ2-3 TRBV7-2 CASSLLSMAGPTDTQYF